Below are 14 T cell receptor beta chains sequenced from a single sample in a study of T cell responses to AZD1222 COVID-19 vaccine. TCRdb's copy holds only in-frame clones and misses some; the assay was immunoSEQ multiplex PCR. Among roughly 120,000 clones listed, just under 95% were seen once. The material was peripheral blood, obtained on day 0 of AZD1222 vaccination. The receptors stem from an adult in good health.

The chain is built from TRBV3-1 (or the pseudogene TRBV3-2) and TRBJ1-4; D remains unclear. Germline V gene lookup returns CDR1 LGHDT and CDR2 YNNKEL (reference sequence). This CDR3 contains 16 residues. V lost 2 bases, J lost 3 bases, and 13 bases lay in between. The CDR3 DNA follows: TGTGCCAGCAGCCAATCATGGTTGTGGTCTAATGAAAAACTGTTTTTT. Translated: CASSQSWLWSNEKLFF.

The chain employs TRBV11-2 and TRBJ2-7, with TRBD1 matching 8 bases. CDR3 length equals 16 residues. J lost 4 bases, V lost 2 bases, and 10 bases had no gene match. Germline V gives CDR1 SGHAT, CDR2 FQNNGV. CDR3 in amino acids: CASSLLAGGAMYEQYF. CDR3 bases: TGTGCCAGCAGCTTACTGGCAGGGGGCGCGATGTACGAGCAGTACTTC.

The chain employs TRBV28 and TRBJ1-4, with D hard to call. The V end lost 3 bases, the J end lost 8 bases, and 10 bases lay between the germline ends. CDR1 MDHEN and CDR2 SYDVKM come from the germline V gene. The CDR3 has 13 residues. The CDR3 region is CASSFYGTEKLFF. In DNA, the CDR3 is TGTGCCAGCAGTTTTTACGGTACGGAAAAACTGTTTTTT.

The CDR3 DNA is TGTGCCAGCCGGACCGAAAACACCATATATTTT. This sequence encodes CASRTENTIYF. The chain links TRBV28 to TRBJ1-3; no clear D. V was trimmed by 8 bases and J by 6 bases, leaving 8 bases between them. This CDR3 is 11 amino acids long. Germline lookup yields CDR1 MDHEN and CDR2 SYDVKM.

The chain employs TRBV4-1 and TRBJ1-1; 7 bases match TRBD1. CDR1 and CDR2 (germline): MGHRA, YSYEKL. The V and J ends lost 1 base and 10 bases, in that order; junction bases with no gene match: 12. The CDR3 covers 15 residues. The DNA of the CDR3 is TGCGCCAGCAGCCAAGCCTCTACAGGGGCTATAGGAGCTTTCTTT. This sequence encodes CASSQASTGAIGAFF.

The V and J genes are TRBV4-1 and TRBJ1-5; D call uncertain. The CDR3 is 15 amino acids. The ends were cut back, 0 bases at V and 3 bases at J, with 9 bases in the middle. Germline CDR1 is MGHRA and CDR2 is YSYEKL. The CDR3 spells CASSQDDTVNQPQHF. The CDR3 DNA reads as TGCGCCAGCAGCCAAGATGACACAGTCAATCAGCCCCAGCATTTT.

The CDR3 DNA sequence: TGTGCCAGTAGTATCAATGAGCAGTTCTTC. Translation gives CASSINEQFF. V gene TRBV19 combines with J gene TRBJ2-1; D is uncertain. CDR1 LNHDA and CDR2 SQIVND come from the germline V gene (reference sequence). There are 10 residues in the CDR3. Trimming shortened V by 3 bases and J by 6 bases, and 0 bases separated the two germline ends.

This clone was observed a handful of times. This chain uses TRBV11-2 with TRBJ1-6, with 8 bases matching TRBD1. The CDR3 runs 15 residues. The germline gives CDR1 SGHAT, CDR2 FQNNGV. J gave up 9 bases and V 0 bases, and 4 bases lay outside the gene matches. CDR3 DNA sequence: TGTGCCAGCAGCTTAGATCAGGGGGCCGGTTCACCCCTCCACTTT. Its protein product is CASSLDQGAGSPLHF. Looking up the rest from reference TRBV11-2 and TRBJ1-6 gives the full variable domain: EAGVAQSPRYKIIEKRQSVAFWCNPISGHATLYWYQQILGQGPKLLIQFQNNGVVDDSQLPKDRFSAERLKGVDSTLKIQPAKLEDSAVYLCASSLDQGAGSPLHFGNGTRLTVT.

This clone appeared a single time. This chain links TRBV28 with TRBJ1-3; TRBD1 aligns across 7 bases. The CDR3 has 15 amino acids. V shed 2 bases, J shed 4 bases, and the junction held 5 bases outside the gene matches. Germline CDR1 is MDHEN and CDR2 is SYDVKM. This chain's CDR3 is CASSLGQVRGNTIYF. The DNA for the CDR3 is TGTGCCAGCAGTTTAGGACAGGTTAGAGGAAACACCATATATTTT.

The chain joins TRBV19 to TRBJ2-5; D is perhaps TRBD2 (6 bases). Germline-derived CDR1 and CDR2 are LNHDA and SQIVND (reference sequence). The V end lost 9 bases, the J end lost 3 bases, and 14 bases lay between the germline ends. This CDR3 has 13 amino acids. This CDR3 reads CASGDFNEETQYF. In DNA form, the CDR3 reads TGTGCCAGCGGGGACTTTAATGAAGAGACCCAGTACTTC.

This rearrangement joins TRBV28 to TRBJ1-2; 11 nucleotides match TRBD1. This CDR3 region has 15 residues. The J segment lost 8 bases and the V segment lost 4 bases, leaving 9 bases of the junction unmatched. Germline CDR1 reads MDHEN; CDR2 reads SYDVKM. CDR3 coding DNA: TGTGCCAGCAGTTCCCTGGGACAGGGGGTGCGAGGCTACACCTTC. Residues: CASSSLGQGVRGYTF.

This clone was picked up a small number of times. The chain carries TRBV19 and TRBJ1-1, with TRBD1 identical over 11 bases. The CDR3 runs 15 residues. The germline V gene has CDR1 LNHDA and CDR2 SQIVND (reference sequence). The ends lost 6 bases at V and 4 bases at J; junction bases unmatched: 7. This CDR3 is CASSHRGTGGTEAFF. In DNA, the CDR3 is TGTGCCAGTAGCCACCGGGGGACAGGGGGCACTGAAGCTTTCTTT.

The V call is TRBV4-2, the J call TRBJ2-1; no firm D call. V was clipped by 0 bases and J by 5 bases, with 14 bases between them. The CDR3 has 16 amino acids. Per the germline V gene, CDR1 is LGHNA and CDR2 is YNFKEQ. CDR3 region: CASSQDTGPGHNEQFF. CDR3 DNA: TGTGCCAGCAGCCAAGATACGGGCCCCGGCCACAATGAGCAGTTCTTC.

J is TRBJ1-5 and V is TRBV2; D gene uncertain. V was clipped by 4 bases and J by 6 bases, with 4 bases between them. CDR3 length: 11 residues. CDR1 SNHLY and CDR2 FYNNEI come from the germline V gene. The CDR3 here is CASSGVQPQHF. CDR3 DNA: TGTGCCAGCAGTGGGGTTCAGCCCCAGCATTTT. Together with reference TRBV2 and TRBJ1-5, the CDR3 gives the full variable domain: EPEVTQTPSHQVTQMGQEVILRCVPISNHLYFYWYRQILGQKVEFLVSFYNNEISEKSEIFDDQFSVERPDGSNFTLKIRSTKLEDSAMYFCASSGVQPQHFGDGTRLSIL.